This T cell receptor beta chain is from a study of OX40 agonist ivuxolimab in advanced cancers. Method: immunoSEQ multiplex PCR; TCRdb's copy keeps in-frame clones and lacks some. The sample contains just over 7,500 clones, just over 85% of which appear only once. The specimen was CD4+ or CD8+ T cells sorted from blood, collected in a trial of the OX40 agonist ivuxolimab. The sequence derives from an adult with an advanced solid tumor such as melanoma, head and neck, liver or kidney cancer.

The CDR3 loop is CASSQGLRGGLNEQFF. Written as DNA, the CDR3 is TGCGCCAGCAGCCAAGGGCTGCGGGGGGGCCTGAATGAGCAGTTCTTC. The chain joins TRBV4-1 to TRBJ2-1, with 9 bases matching TRBD2. The CDR3 consists of 16 residues. Germline assignment: CDR1 MGHRA and CDR2 YSYEKL. V lost 1 base to trimming and J lost 7 bases; unmatched junction nucleotides: 8.